This TCR gamma chain was documented in a study of Vδ1+ human thymocytes. V lost 2 bases and J lost 10; bases outside the gene matches: 8. The CDR3 loop spans 12 amino acids. Germline V CDR1 and CDR2: GITISATS, ISYDGTV (reference sequence). The template was reverse-transcribed extracted RNA. CDR3 amplicons came from multiplex PCR with pooled V-gene forward and constant-region reverse primers. TCRdb called clones anew from the multiplex PCR reads with CATT. This table holds tens of thousands of gamma-chain clones, 20% to 25% found once. Broader study findings: Thymic TRG and TRD repertoires appeared highly polyclonal. Unlike peripheral blood Vdelta1+ controls, thymic delta-chain sequences included around 21% Vdelta2 and few Vdelta3. Donors shared many TRG clonotypes but few TRD clonotypes.

Alphabeta T cells were depleted, then CD3+ Vdelta1+ Vdelta2- thymocytes were FACS-sorted. A note on this clone: Its matching antigen is unknown.

This TCR was sampled from a girl less than two years old who had congenital heart surgery. The chain joins TRGV9 to TRGJ1 or TRGJ2. Material for sequencing was Vdelta1+ gamma-delta thymocytes from the thymus. Documented subset: FACS-sorted CD3+ TCRalphabeta- TCRVdelta1+ TCRVdelta2- thymocytes. The CDR3 region is CALWEAPPKKLF. The CDR3 nucleotides read TGTGCCTTGTGGGAGGCCCCCCCCAAGAAACTCTTT.